The table lists the clone carrying this TCR beta chain with a few counts. The ends were cut back, 11 bases at V and 2 bases at J, with 15 bases in the middle. CDR1 and CDR2 from the germline V gene are MNHNS and SASEGT. This CDR3 is 13 amino acids long. The sample belongs to a study of shared clonotypes between healthy human individuals. Several immunoSEQ plates held equal portions of the genomic DNA taken from each subset. The method was immunoSEQ multiplex PCR; TCRdb's version includes in-frame clones alone and lacks a portion of them. Of about 710,000 clones in the sample, over 55% are singletons; the top ten hold more than 1.5%.

Sequences were obtained from memory CD4+ T cells sorted from blood. Regarding subset: CD45RA-negative fraction. The chain uses TRBV6-1 and TRBJ1-2, with D uncertain. This TCR came from a woman in her 30s in good health. The CDR3 spells CAAIDRKNYGYTF. DNA of the CDR3: TGTGCCGCAATAGACCGAAAAAACTATGGCTACACCTTC.